What follows are 23 T cell receptor beta chains derived from one specimen sequenced in a study of blood T cell repertoires in COVID-19. Data came from immunoSEQ multiplex PCR; TCRdb stores just in-frame clones and leaves some out. In the table there are 75,000 to 100,000 clones, about 87% of which are singletons. Sequencing was performed on peripheral blood. These receptors were collected from a human donor in a cohort sampled during active COVID-19.

The rearrangement links TRBV6-5 to TRBJ1-1, with TRBD1 identical over 7 bases. V dropped 6 bases and J dropped 6; count of bases not matched to a gene: 4. CDR1 and CDR2 (germline): MNHEY, SVGAGI. CDR3 length: 12 residues. The CDR3 region is CASSGRGPEAFF. The CDR3 nucleotides read TGTGCCAGCAGCGGGAGGGGGCCTGAAGCTTTCTTT.

The rearrangement uses TRBV7-3 and TRBJ2-3; the D is unclear. CDR3 size: 15 residues. Germline CDR1 reads SGHTA; CDR2 reads FQGTGA. V was clipped by 0 bases and J by 0 bases, with 7 bases between them. CDR3 bases: TGTGCCAGCAGCTTAACGGTGGCCAGCACAGATACGCAGTATTTT. Residues: CASSLTVASTDTQYF. Based on the CDR3 plus reference TRBV7-3 and TRBJ2-3, the full variable domain is GAGVSQTPSNKVTEKGKYVELRCDPISGHTALYWYRQSLGQGPEFLIYFQGTGAADDSGLPNDRFFAVRPEGSVSTLKIQRTERGDSAVYLCASSLTVASTDTQYFGPGTRLTVL.

The chain links TRBV29-1 to TRBJ2-5, with TRBD2 matching over 13 bases. V trimming: 7 bases; J trimming: 5 bases; junction bases outside the gene matches: 7. Germline V gene sequence: CDR1 SQVTM, CDR2 ANQGSEA. The CDR3 loop spans 14 amino acids. In DNA form, the CDR3 reads TGCAGCGGGGGGGGACTAGCGGGAAGGGAGACCCAGTACTTC. It encodes CSGGGLAGRETQYF.

The chain carries TRBV6-1 and TRBJ2-1, with D perhaps TRBD2 (7 bases). The CDR3 consists of 18 residues. The germline CDR1 and CDR2 sequences are MNHNS and SASEGT. V lost 1 base and J lost 0, with 16 bases in between. CDR3 nucleotides: TGTGCCAGCAGTGAAGGGGGGCTAGCGGCAAACTCCTACAATGAGCAGTTCTTC. Amino acid sequence: CASSEGGLAANSYNEQFF.

J is TRBJ1-6 and V is TRBV13; D not resolved. V lost 4 bases and J 9 bases, leaving 13 bases between the germline ends. Per the germline V gene, CDR1 is PRHDT and CDR2 is FYEKMQ (reference sequence). The CDR3 consists of 14 residues. DNA for the CDR3: TGTGCCAGCAGCTCCAGAGGCACGGGTTCACCCCTCCACTTT. It specifies CASSSRGTGSPLHF.

This CDR3 reads CASSIRSTGYGYTF. As DNA, the CDR3 is TGTGCCAGTAGTATTCGTTCCACGGGCTATGGCTACACCTTC. V gene TRBV19 combines with J gene TRBJ1-2; D is uncertain. Trimming cost V 3 bases and J 4 bases, with 12 bases left between them. This CDR3 region has 14 residues. CDR1 is LNHDA, CDR2 SQIVND, per germline (reference sequence).

The chain combines TRBV28 with TRBJ1-5; possibly TRBD1 for D (5 bases). CDR3 size: 17 residues. The V gene lost 5 bases and the J gene lost 5 bases, with 22 bases spanning the gap. Per germline, CDR1 MDHEN and CDR2 SYDVKM. In DNA, the CDR3 is TGTGCCAGCAGTCCCCGAGGCCCTAGGCGGGGGGATCAGCCCCAGCATTTT. It yields the protein CASSPRGPRRGDQPQHF.

The chain couples TRBV27 to TRBJ1-2; 9 nucleotides line up with TRBD1. The junction had 10 bases not matched to a gene; V was cut back by 6 bases and J by 5 bases. CDR1 and CDR2 (germline): MNHEY, SMNVEV (reference sequence). CDR3 size: 15 residues. CDR3 loop: CASRPTGGGPYGYTF. As DNA, the CDR3 is TGTGCCAGCAGACCAACAGGGGGCGGCCCTTATGGCTACACCTTC.

The chain uses TRBV25-1 and TRBJ2-7; a possible D gene is TRBD1 (6 bases). Trimming left V 4 bases short and J 0 bases short, with 16 bases between. The CDR3 runs 16 residues. The V gene's germline CDR1 is MGHDK and CDR2 SYGVNS. CDR3 amino acids: CASSGGWGTNSYEQYF. The DNA of the CDR3 is TGTGCCAGCAGTGGCGGTTGGGGGACAAACTCCTACGAGCAGTACTTC.

CDR3 sequence: CASSLSLAAGDEQFF. The CDR3 DNA is TGCGCCAGCAGCTTGTCCCTAGCGGCCGGGGATGAGCAGTTCTTC. This chain connects TRBV5-1 to TRBJ2-1; 7 bases align to TRBD2. This CDR3 region has 15 residues. Germline-derived CDR1 and CDR2 are SGHRS and YFSETQ. Germline trimming cut 1 base from V and 8 bases from J; bases unmatched to any gene: 9.

The count of this clone is one. The chain is built from TRBV20-1 and TRBJ2-6; 9 bases fit TRBD1. The CDR3 is 17 amino acids. Germline V gives CDR1 DFQATT, CDR2 SNEGSKA (reference sequence). The trim removed 3 bases at V and 1 base at J, leaving 7 bases unmatched. CDR3 sequence: CSASSLGQGSGANVLTF. The CDR3 DNA is TGCAGTGCTAGTAGCTTGGGACAGGGATCTGGGGCCAACGTCCTGACTTTC.

The V call is TRBV5-1, the J call TRBJ1-2, with D uncertain. This CDR3 region has 14 residues. With 1 base removed from V and 1 base from J, the gap between germline ends came to 8 bases. Germline V lookup: CDR1 SGHRS, CDR2 YFSETQ. In DNA form, the CDR3 reads TGCGCCAGCAGCTTGACAGTAAATAACTATGGCTACACCTTC. The encoded protein is CASSLTVNNYGYTF.

J is TRBJ2-7 and V is TRBV4-1, with 8 bases matching TRBD2. Per germline, CDR1 MGHRA and CDR2 YSYEKL. V trimming: 0 bases; J trimming: 0 bases; junction bases outside the gene matches: 7. CDR3 length equals 17 residues. This CDR3 reads CASSQDERSGSSYEQYF. For the CDR3, the DNA is TGCGCCAGCAGCCAAGATGAACGGAGCGGGAGCTCCTACGAGCAGTACTTC.

The rearrangement links TRBV4-1 to TRBJ2-7; 12 nucleotides align to TRBD2. Germline loops: CDR1 MGHRA, CDR2 YSYEKL. The V and J ends lost 1 base and 2 bases, in that order; junction bases with no gene match: 0. CDR3 length: 15 amino acids. The CDR3 reads CASSQGLAGAYEQYF. DNA of the CDR3: TGCGCCAGCAGCCAAGGACTAGCGGGAGCCTACGAGCAGTACTTC.

This chain links TRBV7-2 with TRBJ2-1; 7 bases match TRBD2. J lost 4 bases, V lost 4 bases, and 16 bases had no gene match. Germline CDR1 reads SGHTA; CDR2 reads FQGNSA. The length of the CDR3 is 18 residues. CDR3 bases: TGTGCCAGCAGCTCGGTCCAATGGGCGGGAGCAATTTACAATGAGCAGTTCTTC. This codes for CASSSVQWAGAIYNEQFF.

V usage is TRBV13 and J usage is TRBJ2-7, with D maybe TRBD2 (5 bases). CDR3 length: 12 amino acids. V lost 2 bases, J lost 6 bases, and 8 bases lay in between. Germline-derived CDR1 and CDR2 are PRHDT and FYEKMQ (reference sequence). In DNA form, the CDR3 reads TGTGCCAGCAGCTTATCCGGGATCGAGCAGTACTTC. Translating it yields CASSLSGIEQYF. Drawing the rest from reference TRBV13 and TRBJ2-7, the complete variable domain is AAGVIQSPRHLIKEKRETATLKCYPIPRHDTVYWYQQGPGQDPQFLISFYEKMQSDKGSIPDRFSAQQFSDYHSELNMSSLELGDSALYFCASSLSGIEQYFGPGTRLTVT.

The chain uses TRBV6-2 or TRBV6-3 and TRBJ1-5; no firm D call. CDR3 length: 14 amino acids. V gave up 2 bases and J gave up 3 bases, with 8 bases separating them. Germline CDR1 and CDR2: MNHEY and SVGEGT. The CDR3 loop reads CASSYRGHNQPQHF. The CDR3 DNA is TGTGCCAGCAGTTACAGAGGGCACAATCAGCCCCAGCATTTT.

The rearrangement joins TRBV30 to TRBJ1-1; D is unclear. V was pared by 1 base and J by 1 base, with 10 bases between. CDR3 length equals 14 residues. Per the germline V gene, CDR1 is GTSNPN and CDR2 is SVGIG (reference sequence). The CDR3 region has the DNA TGTGCCTGGAGTGCGGTCCTAAGGAACACTGAAGCTTTCTTT. Encoded protein: CAWSAVLRNTEAFF.

The chain recombines TRBV7-2 with TRBJ2-4; TRBD1 matches at 9 bases. Germline V gene data show CDR1 as SGHTA and CDR2 as FQGNSA. V lost 8 bases and J lost 6; bases outside the gene matches: 11. CDR3 length: 15 amino acids. The CDR3 reads CASGGDRVDLNIQYF. For the CDR3, the DNA is TGTGCCAGCGGTGGGGACAGGGTTGACCTAAACATTCAGTACTTC.

The chain is built from TRBV7-9 and TRBJ2-1; D not resolved. There are 15 residues in the CDR3. V was pared by 1 base and J by 7 bases, with 14 bases between. Germline values: CDR1 SEHNR, CDR2 FQNEAQ (reference sequence). In nucleotides, the CDR3 is TGTGCCAGCAGCTTAGAAGCATTAGGCGGTAATGAGCAGTTCTTC. It is translated as CASSLEALGGNEQFF.

The chain joins TRBV4-1 to TRBJ2-1; maybe TRBD1 (6 bases). The CDR3 runs to 15 residues. Germline V gene lookup returns CDR1 MGHRA and CDR2 YSYEKL. V was trimmed by 0 bases and J by 7 bases, leaving 13 bases between them. CDR3 sequence (DNA): TGCGCCAGCAGCCAAGATCAGGGGATTTTTAATGAGCAGTTCTTC. Translation gives CASSQDQGIFNEQFF.

This chain joins TRBV6-1 and TRBJ2-1, with 7 bases matching TRBD2. V lost 3 bases, J lost 10 bases, and 12 bases stayed unmatched. The CDR3 length is 15 residues. The V gene's germline CDR1 is MNHNS and CDR2 SASEGT. The CDR3 DNA sequence: TGTGCCAGCAGTGATGCACTAGCGAGCCGGGAGGAGCAGTTCTTC. This encodes CASSDALASREEQFF.

The chain carries TRBV5-8 and TRBJ1-2, with 10 bases fitting TRBD1. The CDR3 extends over 16 amino acids. Germline V gene data show CDR1 as SGHTS and CDR2 as YDEGEE. Germline trimming cut 4 bases from V and 2 bases from J; bases unmatched to any gene: 8. The CDR3 DNA follows: TGTGCCAGCAGCAGGCTGGGGACAGGGGCAAACTATGGCTACACCTTC. Translation: CASSRLGTGANYGYTF.